Below, 14 T cell receptor beta chains from the same sample are listed, as sequenced in a study of shared clonotypes between healthy human individuals. Sequencing used immunoSEQ multiplex PCR; TCRdb keeps in-frame clones, though not all of them. The top ten clones hold around 0.13% of a sample with some 2,100,000 clones, approximately 94% of them seen once. The sequencing input was naive CD4+ T cells sorted from blood. Subset specified: CD45RA+ positively selected. Receptors were obtained from a man between 18 and 35 years old in good health.

The chain uses TRBV5-6 and TRBJ1-2; unclear D gene. Trimming left V 0 bases short and J 2 bases short, with 8 bases between. CDR1 SGHDT and CDR2 YYEEEE come from the germline V gene. This CDR3 has 14 residues. CDR3 in amino acids: CASSLAGRNYGYTF. The CDR3 bases are TGTGCCAGCAGCTTGGCTGGGAGAAACTATGGCTACACCTTC.

With respect to this clone: In the same sample, other DNA sequences code for this CDR3. The CDR3 DNA reads as TGTGCCAGCTCGCCTGACAGGGTTAACGAGCAGTACTTC. Translating it yields CASSPDRVNEQYF. V usage is TRBV18 and J usage is TRBJ2-7, with TRBD1 matching over 7 bases. V trimming: 6 bases; J trimming: 5 bases; junction bases outside the gene matches: 7. The germline gives CDR1 KGHSH, CDR2 LQKENI. The CDR3 totals 13 residues.

The chain joins TRBV4-1 to TRBJ2-5, with TRBD1 matching 9 bases. The CDR3 covers 17 residues. Germline CDR1 and CDR2: MGHRA and YSYEKL. Germline trimming cut 3 bases from V and 4 bases from J; bases unmatched to any gene: 12. CDR3 residues: CASSHIGQGRATETQYF. CDR3 sequence (DNA): TGCGCCAGCAGCCACATAGGACAGGGGAGGGCTACAGAGACCCAGTACTTC.

The chain couples TRBV11-3 to TRBJ2-3; TRBD2 aligns across 7 bases. The germline V gene encodes CDR1 SGHNT and CDR2 YENEEA. Trimming cost V 2 bases and J 2 bases; bases outside gene matches: 4. The CDR3 sequence is 15 residues long. In DNA form, the CDR3 reads TGTGCCAGCAGCTTAAGCGGGGAGCCCACAGATACGCAGTATTTT. As protein: CASSLSGEPTDTQYF.

CDR3 nucleotides: TGCGCCAGCAGTCCTACTGCTTCGGAGGAGCTGTTTTTT. Its translation is CASSPTASEELFF. The chain employs TRBV4-1 and TRBJ2-2, with D uncertain. The CDR3 totals 13 residues. The germline V and J ends were trimmed by 6 bases and 10 bases, with 15 bases remaining between them. The germline V gene encodes CDR1 MGHRA and CDR2 YSYEKL.

The gene calls are TRBV5-1 and TRBJ2-5, with 9 bases lining up with TRBD2. Losses at the gene ends were 3 bases for V and 5 bases for J; bases not matched to a gene: 8. Germline values: CDR1 SGHRS, CDR2 YFSETQ. The CDR3 runs 15 residues. Written as DNA, the CDR3 is TGCGCCAGCAGCTCCTTAGCGGGAGAAGGCGAGACCCAGTACTTC. This gives the protein CASSSLAGEGETQYF.

This CDR3 reads CAISEDPTGEQFF. CDR3 DNA sequence: TGTGCCATCAGTGAGGATCCAACAGGTGAGCAGTTCTTC. The rearrangement joins TRBV10-3 to TRBJ2-1; tentatively, D is TRBD1 (5 bases). The V gene lost 2 bases and the J gene lost 9 bases, with 11 bases spanning the gap. Looked up from germline, CDR1 is ENHRY and CDR2 is SYGVKD. The CDR3 has 13 residues.

The chain combines TRBV5-8 with TRBJ1-6, with D maybe TRBD1 (5 bases). Germline-derived CDR1 and CDR2 are SGHTS and YDEGEE. The ends were cut back, 1 base at V and 9 bases at J, with 14 bases in the middle. The CDR3 consists of 15 residues. In DNA, the CDR3 is TGTGCCAGCAGCTTGACTGGGACGACTGGTTCACCCCTCCACTTT. It specifies CASSLTGTTGSPLHF.

Comment on this clone: The identical CDR3 is also encoded by other nucleotide sequences in the sample. This CDR3 is CAWRQLNTEAFF. The CDR3 DNA follows: TGTGCCTGGAGGCAGTTGAACACTGAAGCTTTCTTT. The chain is built from TRBV30 and TRBJ1-1, with D hard to call. The CDR3 sequence is 12 residues long. Trimming left V 3 bases short and J 0 bases short, with 5 bases between. CDR1 is GTSNPN and CDR2 is SVGIG in the germline V gene (reference sequence).

This clone was recorded only once. V usage is TRBV2 and J usage is TRBJ1-6; no clear D. The CDR3 has 15 residues. Germline V gives CDR1 SNHLY, CDR2 FYNNEI. V was shortened by 8 bases and J by 2 bases, with 13 bases between the two germline ends. The CDR3 spells CASSGPRPYNSPLHF. The CDR3 DNA reads as TGTGCCAGCTCTGGGCCGCGGCCCTATAATTCACCCCTCCACTTT.

The V call is TRBV5-5, the J call TRBJ1-6; no definite D call. V lost 7 bases to trimming and J lost 0 bases, with 11 bases between them. CDR1 and CDR2 from the germline V gene are SGHKS and YYEKEE (reference sequence). The CDR3 loop spans 15 amino acids. CDR3 DNA: TGTGCCAGCGGAAAGGGTAGCTCCTATAATTCACCCCTCCACTTT. Protein: CASGKGSSYNSPLHF. The entire variable domain, with the rest obtained from reference TRBV5-5 and TRBJ1-6, is as follows: DAGVTQSPTHLIKTRGQQVTLRCSPISGHKSVSWYQQVLGQGPQFIFQYYEKEERGRGNFPDRFSARQFPNYSSELNVNALLLGDSALYLCASGKGSSYNSPLHFGNGTRLTVT.

The rearrangement links TRBV11-2 to TRBJ2-5; perhaps TRBD2 as D (7 bases). V dropped 2 bases and J dropped 5 bases, with 24 bases sitting between them. Germline V gene sequence: CDR1 SGHAT, CDR2 FQNNGV. The CDR3 is 18 amino acids. CDR3 bases: TGTGCCAGCAGCTTATGGTCGGGGGGCCTTCTCAGGGAGGAGACCCAGTACTTC. It encodes CASSLWSGGLLREETQYF.

The chain recombines TRBV30 with TRBJ1-1; tentative D call: TRBD1 (6 bases). This CDR3 has 15 amino acids. The V end was cut by 3 bases, the J end by 1 base, with 15 bases between. Germline V gene lookup returns CDR1 GTSNPN and CDR2 SVGIG (reference sequence). The CDR3 nucleotides are TGTGCCTGGAGGGGTGATACAGGGACGAACACTGAAGCTTTCTTT. The encoded protein is CAWRGDTGTNTEAFF.

The rearrangement uses TRBV11-2 and TRBJ2-3, with 8 bases lining up with TRBD1. The junction had 2 bases not matched to a gene; V was cut back by 3 bases and J by 0 bases. This CDR3 comprises 15 residues. From germline, CDR1 is SGHAT and CDR2 FQNNGV. For the CDR3, the DNA is TGTGCCAGCAGCTTCCAGGGGGCTAGCACAGATACGCAGTATTTT. Translation gives CASSFQGASTDTQYF.